A single sample is the source of the 21 T cell receptor beta chains below, sequenced in a study of cytomegalovirus exposure and HLA in healthy donors. The primer mix had 60 Vbeta and 13 Jbeta primers. The repertoire was sequenced with immunoSEQ multiplex PCR; TCRdb's copy has only in-frame clones and lacks some. Among 120,000 or so clones listed, 82% were seen once. Sequenced sample: PBMCs. These receptors all come from a woman in her late teens or twenties in good health and CMV-seronegative.

The chain has TRBV15 and TRBJ2-4; 8 bases agree with TRBD2. The trim removed 2 bases at V and 1 base at J, leaving 7 bases unmatched. The CDR3 loop spans 17 amino acids. Per the germline V gene, CDR1 is LNHNV and CDR2 is YYDKDF (reference sequence). DNA for the CDR3: TGTGCCACCAGCAGACCTCGGGGCGGGGGGGCCAAAAACATTCAGTACTTC. As protein: CATSRPRGGGAKNIQYF.

This chain joins TRBV6-5 and TRBJ2-3, with 9 nucleotides matching TRBD2. The CDR3 spans 15 residues. The germline gives CDR1 MNHEY, CDR2 SVGAGI. Trimming cost V 2 bases and J 2 bases; bases outside gene matches: 2. The CDR3: CASSYGGRATDTQYF. Written as DNA, the CDR3 is TGTGCCAGCAGTTACGGCGGGAGGGCCACAGATACGCAGTATTTT.

V and J are TRBV6-5 and TRBJ1-5, with 7 bases identical to TRBD1. This CDR3 contains 13 residues. Germline V gene lookup returns CDR1 MNHEY and CDR2 SVGAGI. With V trimmed by 5 bases and J by 5 bases, 3 bases remained unmatched. As DNA, the CDR3 is TGTGCCAGCAGTAGAACAGGGGATCAGCCCCAGCATTTT. Residues: CASSRTGDQPQHF.

The V call is TRBV5-1, the J call TRBJ2-1; TRBD2 is a possible D gene (6 bases). The V end lost 1 base, the J end lost 4 bases, and 9 bases lay between the germline ends. This CDR3 has 14 amino acids. The germline gives CDR1 SGHRS, CDR2 YFSETQ. This chain's CDR3 is CASSLSSAYNEQFF. In nucleotides, the CDR3 is TGCGCCAGCAGCTTGTCTAGCGCTTACAATGAGCAGTTCTTC.

A note on this clone: The same CDR3 is also encoded by other DNA sequences in this sample. V usage is TRBV19 and J usage is TRBJ1-6, with D tentatively TRBD1 (5 bases). CDR3 length equals 15 residues. Germline CDR1 reads LNHDA; CDR2 reads SQIVND (reference sequence). Trimming cost V 5 bases and J 10 bases, with 18 bases left between them. The CDR3 loop reads CASSLGGFTHSPLHF. CDR3 in DNA: TGTGCCAGTAGTCTCGGGGGTTTCACCCACTCACCCCTCCACTTT.

The chain combines TRBV29-1 with TRBJ2-2, with D possibly TRBD2 on 5 matching bases. This CDR3 is 13 amino acids long. Germline-derived CDR1 and CDR2 are SQVTM and ANQGSEA. The ends were cut back, 1 base at V and 11 bases at J, with 14 bases in the middle. The CDR3 DNA reads TGCAGCGTTGAAGCCCCCGGGAATGTCGAGCTGTTTTTT. It is translated as CSVEAPGNVELFF.

In its sample, this clone was seen a few times. The gene calls are TRBV5-1 and TRBJ1-1, with 9 positions matching TRBD1. Per germline, CDR1 SGHRS and CDR2 YFSETQ. Trimming removed 4 bases from V and 3 bases from J; junction bases left unmatched: 10. This CDR3 comprises 16 residues. The chain's CDR3 is CASSLNRGPGDTEAFF. The CDR3 DNA reads as TGCGCCAGCAGCCTAAACAGGGGGCCAGGCGACACTGAAGCTTTCTTT.

The chain joins TRBV2 to TRBJ1-5, with 12 bases identical to TRBD1. This CDR3 has 15 residues. CDR1 and CDR2 from the germline V gene are SNHLY and FYNNEI. The junction had 6 bases not matched to a gene; V was cut back by 6 bases and J by 6 bases. Here the CDR3 DNA reads TGTGCCAGCAGCGGCCGGGACAGGGGGCTTCAGCCCCAGCATTTT. Amino acids: CASSGRDRGLQPQHF.

This rearrangement joins TRBV5-6 to TRBJ1-3; D gene ambiguous. Germline CDR1 is SGHDT and CDR2 is YYEEEE. Trimming cost V 1 base and J 7 bases, with 12 bases left between them. The CDR3 runs to 14 residues. CDR3 sequence: CASSLHGKRNTIYF. CDR3 nucleotide sequence: TGTGCCAGCAGCTTGCACGGGAAAAGGAACACCATATATTTT.

The chain recombines TRBV10-1 with TRBJ2-3; tentative D call: TRBD1 (6 bases). Trimming took off 4 bases at V and 6 bases at J, with 11 bases between the two ends. The V gene's germline CDR1 is WNHNN and CDR2 SYGVQD (reference sequence). This CDR3 spans 13 amino acids. CDR3 sequence reads: CASSGGGRDTQYF. CDR3 DNA: TGCGCCAGCAGTGGTGGGGGCCGGGATACGCAGTATTTT.

The rearrangement links TRBV7-2 to TRBJ2-3; perhaps TRBD1 as D (5 bases). The germline V gene has CDR1 SGHTA and CDR2 FQGNSA. CDR3 length equals 14 residues. Trimming took 4 bases from V and 1 from J, leaving 9 bases between them. The CDR3 region has the DNA TGTGCCAGCAGCTCCCAGGGTGGCACAGATACGCAGTATTTT. This codes for CASSSQGGTDTQYF.

This clone was counted between two and nine times. V gene TRBV7-9 combines with J gene TRBJ2-7, with 9 bases fitting TRBD1. Germline V lookup: CDR1 SEHNR, CDR2 FQNEAQ (reference sequence). CDR3 length: 15 residues. V shed 5 bases and J 0 bases; nucleotides not matched to a gene: 5. The CDR3 DNA reads as TGTGCCAGCAGCCCCGGGACAGGGCCCTCCTACGAGCAGTACTTC. Its translation: CASSPGTGPSYEQYF. The full variable domain, completed using reference TRBV7-9 and TRBJ2-7, is DTGVSQNPRHKITKRGQNVTFRCDPISEHNRLYWYRQTLGQGPEFLTYFQNEAQLEKSRLLSDRFSAERPKGSFSTLEIQRTEQGDSAMYLCASSPGTGPSYEQYFGPGTRLTVT.

In the case of this clone: An end of the junction differs from the germline gene, which may be a read error. This chain joins TRBV9 and TRBJ1-2; D is possibly TRBD1 (5 bases). The CDR3 contains 12 residues. Germline values: CDR1 SGDLS, CDR2 YYNGEE. CDR3 region: CASSAPGRDLRF. The DNA of the CDR3 is TGTGCCAGCAGCGCTCCGGGGAGGGACCTTAGGTTC.

This clone has a handful of counts. This chain uses TRBV6-5 with TRBJ1-1, with D uncertain. The germline CDR1 and CDR2 sequences are MNHEY and SVGAGI. V shed 6 bases and J shed 0 bases, with 8 bases lying between them. The CDR3 is made up of 13 amino acids. CDR3 residues: CASSFVLNTEAFF. CDR3 DNA sequence: TGTGCCAGCAGCTTTGTCCTGAACACTGAAGCTTTCTTT.

V gene TRBV5-1 combines with J gene TRBJ1-1, with a tentative D call TRBD1 (5 bases). The germline gives CDR1 SGHRS, CDR2 YFSETQ. This CDR3 is 17 amino acids long. With 4 bases removed from V and 3 bases from J, the gap between germline ends came to 22 bases. The CDR3 bases are TGCGCCAGCAGCCCCTGGCCAGCCAAGGGAGGGGACACTGAAGCTTTCTTT. It is translated as CASSPWPAKGGDTEAFF.

The gene calls are TRBV2 and TRBJ1-5; D unresolved. Deletions cut 2 bases from V and 5 bases from J, with 10 bases between. CDR1 SNHLY and CDR2 FYNNEI come from the germline V gene. The CDR3 loop spans 14 amino acids. CDR3 bases: TGTGCCAGCAGTGAATCACTCGGGGATCAGCCCCAGCATTTT. It translates to CASSESLGDQPQHF.

This chain joins TRBV4-2 and TRBJ2-5, with 9 positions matching TRBD2. After removal of 0 bases from V and 11 bases from J, the junction contained 10 bases not matched to a gene. Germline loops: CDR1 LGHNA, CDR2 YNFKEQ. CDR3 length: 15 amino acids. The CDR3 nucleotides read TGTGCCAGCAGCCAAGAAGGGCTAGCGGGAATCGGGCAGTACTTC. This gives the protein CASSQEGLAGIGQYF.

The rearrangement joins TRBV4-3 to TRBJ1-2; D perhaps matches TRBD1 (5 bases). In germline, CDR1 is LGHNA, CDR2 YSLEER. The CDR3 is 14 amino acids. Between the trimmed V and J ends, which lost 1 base and 5 bases, there was a span of 11 bases. The CDR3 protein is CASSQGEQAYGYTF. The CDR3 region has the DNA TGCGCCAGCAGCCAAGGGGAACAGGCGTATGGCTACACCTTC.

The V and J genes are TRBV30 and TRBJ1-5; D gene uncertain. Germline CDR1 and CDR2: GTSNPN and SVGIG (reference sequence). V dropped 5 bases and J dropped 3 bases, with 11 bases sitting between them. The CDR3 consists of 13 residues. This CDR3 reads CAWPPDNNQPQHF. The DNA of the CDR3 is TGTGCCTGGCCCCCCGACAACAATCAGCCCCAGCATTTT.

This chain uses TRBV30 with TRBJ1-6; no reliable D call. Trimming left V 2 bases short and J 0 bases short, with 5 bases between. The CDR3 spans 14 residues. Germline values: CDR1 GTSNPN, CDR2 SVGIG (reference sequence). The CDR3 spells CAWSTSSYNSPLHF. The CDR3 coding sequence is TGTGCCTGGAGTACTAGCTCCTATAATTCACCCCTCCACTTT.

V gene TRBV6-4 combines with J gene TRBJ2-1; the match to TRBD1 covers 10 bases. There are 15 residues in the CDR3. V lost 2 bases to trimming and J lost 8 bases; unmatched junction nucleotides: 6. Germline CDR1 and CDR2: MRHNA and SNTAGT. The CDR3 region is CASSDRQGAGDEQFF. The CDR3 DNA reads as TGTGCCAGCAGTGACAGACAGGGGGCGGGAGATGAGCAGTTCTTC.